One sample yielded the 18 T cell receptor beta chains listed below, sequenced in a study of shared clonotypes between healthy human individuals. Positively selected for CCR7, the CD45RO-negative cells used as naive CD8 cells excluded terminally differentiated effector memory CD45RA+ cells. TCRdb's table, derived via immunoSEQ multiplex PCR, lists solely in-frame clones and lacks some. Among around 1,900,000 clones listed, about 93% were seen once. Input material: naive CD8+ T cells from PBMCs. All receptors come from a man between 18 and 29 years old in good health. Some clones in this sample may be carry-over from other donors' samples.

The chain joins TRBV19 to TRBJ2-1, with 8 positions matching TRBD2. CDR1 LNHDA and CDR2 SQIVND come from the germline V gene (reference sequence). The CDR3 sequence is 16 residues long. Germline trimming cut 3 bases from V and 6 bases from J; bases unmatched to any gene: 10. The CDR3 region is CASSILPGGPPNEQFF. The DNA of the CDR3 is TGTGCCAGTAGTATTTTACCGGGAGGGCCCCCCAATGAGCAGTTCTTC.

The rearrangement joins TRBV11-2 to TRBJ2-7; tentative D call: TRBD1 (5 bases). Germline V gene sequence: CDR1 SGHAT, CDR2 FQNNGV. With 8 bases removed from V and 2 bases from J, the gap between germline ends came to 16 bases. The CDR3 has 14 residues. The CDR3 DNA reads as TGTGCCAGCCTAGGTTGGACAAGGCCCTACGAGCAGTACTTC. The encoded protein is CASLGWTRPYEQYF.

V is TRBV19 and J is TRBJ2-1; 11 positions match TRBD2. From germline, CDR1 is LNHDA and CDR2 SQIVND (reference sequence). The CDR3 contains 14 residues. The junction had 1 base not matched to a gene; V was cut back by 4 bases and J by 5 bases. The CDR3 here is CASSTGLADNEQFF. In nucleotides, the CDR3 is TGTGCCAGTAGTACGGGACTAGCGGACAATGAGCAGTTCTTC. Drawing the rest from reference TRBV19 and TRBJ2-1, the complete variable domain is DGGITQSPKYLFRKEGQNVTLSCEQNLNHDAMYWYRQDPGQGLRLIYYSQIVNDFQKGDIAEGYSVSREKKESFPLTVTSAQKNPTAFYLCASSTGLADNEQFFGPGTRLTVL.

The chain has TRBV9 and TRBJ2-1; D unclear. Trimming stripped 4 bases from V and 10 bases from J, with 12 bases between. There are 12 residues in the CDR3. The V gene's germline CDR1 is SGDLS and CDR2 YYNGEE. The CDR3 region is CASSPPFSEQFF. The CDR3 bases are TGTGCCAGCAGCCCCCCCTTCAGCGAGCAGTTCTTC.

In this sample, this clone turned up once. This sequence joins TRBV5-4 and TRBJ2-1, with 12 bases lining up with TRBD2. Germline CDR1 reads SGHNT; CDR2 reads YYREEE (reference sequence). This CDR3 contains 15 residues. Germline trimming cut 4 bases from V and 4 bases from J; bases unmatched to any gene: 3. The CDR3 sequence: CASSALAGGYNEQFF. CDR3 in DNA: TGTGCCAGCAGCGCCCTAGCGGGAGGGTACAATGAGCAGTTCTTC.

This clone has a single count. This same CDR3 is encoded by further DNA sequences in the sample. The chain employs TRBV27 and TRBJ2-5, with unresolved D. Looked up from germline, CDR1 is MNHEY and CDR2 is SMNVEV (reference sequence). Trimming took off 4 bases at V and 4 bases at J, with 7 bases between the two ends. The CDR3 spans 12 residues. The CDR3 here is CASSSGRETQYF. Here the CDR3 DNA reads TGTGCCAGCAGTTCCGGGCGAGAGACCCAGTACTTC.

CDR3 amino acids: CASSLWGESQPQHF. As DNA, the CDR3 is TGTGCCAGCAGTTTATGGGGGGAAAGTCAGCCCCAGCATTTT. V usage is TRBV28 and J usage is TRBJ1-5; perhaps TRBD1 as D (5 bases). Trimming shortened V by 0 bases and J by 6 bases, and 9 bases separated the two germline ends. CDR1 is MDHEN, CDR2 SYDVKM, per germline. This CDR3 comprises 14 residues.

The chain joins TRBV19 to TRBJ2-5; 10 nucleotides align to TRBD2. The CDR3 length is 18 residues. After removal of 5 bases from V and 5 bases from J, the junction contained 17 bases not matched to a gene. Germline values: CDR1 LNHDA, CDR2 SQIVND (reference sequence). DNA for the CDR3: TGTGCCAGTAGTGCCTCTGATAGCGGGAGGACGTATGGGGAGACCCAGTACTTC. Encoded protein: CASSASDSGRTYGETQYF.

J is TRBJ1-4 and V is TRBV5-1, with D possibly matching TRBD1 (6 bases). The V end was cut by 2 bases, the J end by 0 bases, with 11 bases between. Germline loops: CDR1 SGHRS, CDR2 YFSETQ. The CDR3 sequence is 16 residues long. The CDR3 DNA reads TGCGCCAGCAGCTTCGGGGGCAGAGCAACTAATGAAAAACTGTTTTTT. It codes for CASSFGGRATNEKLFF.

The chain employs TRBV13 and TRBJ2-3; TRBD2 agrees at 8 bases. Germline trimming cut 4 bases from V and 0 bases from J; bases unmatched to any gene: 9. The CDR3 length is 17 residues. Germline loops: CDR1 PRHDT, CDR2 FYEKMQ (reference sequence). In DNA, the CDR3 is TGTGCCAGCAGCTCCCAGAGAGCGGGAGCGAGCACAGATACGCAGTATTTT. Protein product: CASSSQRAGASTDTQYF.

This CDR3 is CASSMYESNQPQHF. As DNA, the CDR3 is TGTGCCAGTAGTATGTACGAAAGCAATCAGCCCCAGCATTTT. The chain carries TRBV19 and TRBJ1-5; D unresolved. The germline CDR1 and CDR2 sequences are LNHDA and SQIVND (reference sequence). V lost 3 bases and J 1 base, leaving 7 bases between the germline ends. The CDR3 has 14 residues.

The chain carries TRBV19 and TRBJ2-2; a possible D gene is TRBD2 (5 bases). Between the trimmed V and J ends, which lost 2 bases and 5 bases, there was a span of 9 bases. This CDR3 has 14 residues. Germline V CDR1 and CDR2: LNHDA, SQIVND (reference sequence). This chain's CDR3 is CASSINSGTGELFF. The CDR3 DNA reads TGTGCCAGTAGTATAAATTCGGGGACCGGGGAGCTGTTTTTT.

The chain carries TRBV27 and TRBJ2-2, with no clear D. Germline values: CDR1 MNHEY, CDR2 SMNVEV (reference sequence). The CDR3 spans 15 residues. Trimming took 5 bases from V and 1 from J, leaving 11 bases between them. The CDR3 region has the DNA TGTGCCAGCAGTGAGTCCTACATGAACACCGGGGAGCTGTTTTTT. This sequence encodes CASSESYMNTGELFF.

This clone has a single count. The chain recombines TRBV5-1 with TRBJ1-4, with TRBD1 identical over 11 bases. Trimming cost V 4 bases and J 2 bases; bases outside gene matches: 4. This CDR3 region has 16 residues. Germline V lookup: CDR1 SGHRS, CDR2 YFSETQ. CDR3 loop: CASSADRGLTNEKLFF. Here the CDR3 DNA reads TGCGCCAGCAGCGCGGACAGGGGGCTTACTAATGAAAAACTGTTTTTT.

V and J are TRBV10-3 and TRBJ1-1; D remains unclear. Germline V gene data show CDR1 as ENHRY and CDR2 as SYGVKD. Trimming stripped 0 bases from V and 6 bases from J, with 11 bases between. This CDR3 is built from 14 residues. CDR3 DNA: TGTGCCATCAGTGAGTCGCCTAAGGCCCCTGAAGCTTTCTTT. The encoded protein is CAISESPKAPEAFF.

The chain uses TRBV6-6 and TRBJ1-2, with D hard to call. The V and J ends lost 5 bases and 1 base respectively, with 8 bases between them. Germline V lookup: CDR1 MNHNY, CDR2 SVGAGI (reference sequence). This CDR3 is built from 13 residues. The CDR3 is CASSPGSNYGYTF. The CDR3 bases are TGTGCCAGCAGTCCTGGCAGTAACTATGGCTACACCTTC.

The CDR3 loop reads CASSVAGGPHTGELFF. The CDR3 nucleotides read TGTGCCAGCAGCGTAGCGGGGGGTCCACACACCGGGGAGCTGTTTTTT. The chain joins TRBV9 to TRBJ2-2, with 7 bases that match TRBD2. V gave up 0 bases and J gave up 3 bases; unmatched junction bases: 5. CDR3 length: 16 residues. Germline V gene data show CDR1 as SGDLS and CDR2 as YYNGEE. Using reference TRBV9 and TRBJ2-2 for the parts outside the CDR3, the full variable domain is DSGVTQTPKHLITATGQRVTLRCSPRSGDLSVYWYQQSLDQGLQFLIQYYNGEERAKGNILERFSAQQFPDLHSELNLSSLELGDSALYFCASSVAGGPHTGELFFGEGSRLTVL.

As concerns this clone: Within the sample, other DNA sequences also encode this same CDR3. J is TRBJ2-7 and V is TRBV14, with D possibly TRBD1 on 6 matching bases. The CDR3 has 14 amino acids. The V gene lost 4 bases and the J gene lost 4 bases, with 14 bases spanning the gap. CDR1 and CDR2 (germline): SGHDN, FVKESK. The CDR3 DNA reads TGTGCCAGCAGCCCCAGGGGATTAGCGTACGAGCAGTACTTC. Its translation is CASSPRGLAYEQYF.